This record looks at one T cell receptor beta chain sequence and its context. Sequencing was performed with immunoSEQ multiplex PCR; in TCRdb, only in-frame clones are kept and a portion is missing. The data hold under 45,000 clones, with about 94% observed a single time. The entry originates in a study of T cell changes during pregnancy in multiple sclerosis. The germline V and J ends were trimmed by 2 bases and 7 bases, with 12 bases remaining between them. CDR1 and CDR2 (germline): SGHKS, YYEKEE (reference sequence). This CDR3 is 14 amino acids long. This clonotype was sampled from a female donor with multiple sclerosis, enrolled in a pregnancy study. The sample consisted of CD4+ T cells from peripheral blood mononuclear cells, taken after pregnancy. This rearrangement joins TRBV5-5 to TRBJ2-2, with D possibly TRBD2 on 6 matching bases. DNA of the CDR3: TGTGCCAGCAGCTTTGGAGGGTCAAACGGGGAGCTGTTTTTT. It encodes CASSFGGSNGELFF.